One sample yielded the 5 T cell receptor beta chains listed below, sequenced in a study of regulatory T cells in long-lasting Graves disease. iRepertoire HTBI primers and Arm-PCR of CDR3 regions built TCR beta libraries. Each CDR3 protein is one row after TCRdb ran MiXCR on the multiplex PCR reads. The repertoire includes 400,000 or so distinct CDR3 sequences, less than 25% of them detected once, and about 20% sits in the top ten. The time point was: persistent/refractory GD, antithyroid drugs over 5 years with positive TRAb. TCR sequences were obtained from RNA taken from PBMCs. Here the sequenced sample was peripheral blood mononuclear cells (PBMCs), taken when the disease was refractory, from a patient treated with antithyroid drugs. Every receptor here comes from a female donor with Graves disease.

This clonotype was recorded a few times. The V and J genes are TRBV10-2 and TRBJ1-1, with D possibly TRBD1 on 6 matching bases. V shed 3 bases and J shed 0 bases, with 8 bases lying between them. The CDR3 runs 14 residues. Germline CDR1 reads WSHSY; CDR2 reads SAAADI. DNA for the CDR3: TGCGCCAGCAGTGAAGGGGGGATGAACACTGAAGCTTTCTTT. It yields the protein CASSEGGMNTEAFF.

The chain has TRBV6-2 or TRBV6-3 and TRBJ2-1, with 8 bases aligning to TRBD2. Germline V lookup: CDR1 MNHEY, CDR2 SVGEGT. V lost 5 bases to trimming and J lost 6 bases; unmatched junction nucleotides: 9. The length of the CDR3 is 15 residues. DNA of the CDR3: TGTGCCAGCAGTCGTCCGGGACTAGAGGGCAATGAGCAGTTCTTC. It is translated as CASSRPGLEGNEQFF.

This rearrangement joins TRBV28 to TRBJ2-5, with D unclear. Germline CDR1 and CDR2: MDHEN and SYDVKM. The CDR3 is 12 residues long. Trimming removed 8 bases from V and 3 bases from J, with 10 bases in between. The CDR3 region is CASRKVEETQYF. In DNA form, the CDR3 reads TGTGCCAGCCGCAAAGTGGAAGAGACCCAGTACTTC.

This clonotype was counted at least ten times. The chain carries TRBV6-9 and TRBJ1-2; tentative D call: TRBD1 (6 bases). Looked up from germline, CDR1 is MNHGY and CDR2 is SVAAGI. The V and J ends lost 3 bases and 7 bases respectively, with 12 bases between them. This CDR3 has 13 amino acids. DNA for the CDR3: TGTGCCAGCAGTTACCCTGGACAGCGTGGCTACACCTTC. Translating it yields CASSYPGQRGYTF.

This clonotype was observed a handful of times. The chain carries TRBV20-1 and TRBJ1-1; D is perhaps TRBD1 (5 bases). Germline lookup yields CDR1 DFQATT and CDR2 SNEGSKA (reference sequence). Trimming removed 6 bases at V and 1 base at J, with 21 bases between. The CDR3 loop spans 16 amino acids. This CDR3 reads CSASGPTASRNTEAFF. CDR3 nucleotide sequence: TGCAGTGCATCGGGACCGACTGCCTCACGGAACACTGAAGCTTTCTTT.